A single sample is the source of the 21 T cell receptor beta chains below, sequenced in a study of blood T cell repertoires in COVID-19. The assay was immunoSEQ multiplex PCR, and TCRdb's table has in-frame clones only and misses some. The sample shows around 430,000 clones, around 87% of them seen only once. What was sequenced was PBMCs or T cells enriched from blood (not recorded which). All receptors derive from a woman in her forties or fifties who had recovered from COVID-19.

V and J are TRBV15 and TRBJ1-2; TRBD1 agrees at 7 bases. Per germline, CDR1 LNHNV and CDR2 YYDKDF (reference sequence). The CDR3 has 15 residues. The ends lost 1 base at V and 5 bases at J; junction bases unmatched: 7. The CDR3 is CATSRGRTGLYGYTF. The DNA of the CDR3 is TGTGCCACCAGCAGAGGAAGGACAGGACTGTATGGCTACACCTTC. The full variable domain, in which reference TRBV15 and TRBJ1-2 provide the parts outside the CDR3, is DAMVIQNPRYQVTQFGKPVTLSCSQTLNHNVMYWYQQKSSQAPKLLFHYYDKDFNNEADTPDNFQSRRPNTSFCFLDIRSPGLGDTAMYLCATSRGRTGLYGYTFGSGTRLTVV.

This clone was counted at least ten times. The chain joins TRBV7-8 to TRBJ1-1, with D possibly TRBD1 on 6 matching bases. The CDR3 runs to 14 residues. V was shortened by 4 bases and J by 1 base, with 10 bases between the two germline ends. CDR1 SGHVS and CDR2 FQNEAQ come from the germline V gene. The CDR3 coding sequence is TGTGCCAGCAGCTCCGGCAGGGGGAACACTGAAGCTTTCTTT. Translation gives CASSSGRGNTEAFF. Full variable domain (rest looked up from reference TRBV7-8 and TRBJ1-1): GAGVSQSPRYKVAKRGQDVALRCDPISGHVSLFWYQQALGQGPEFLTYFQNEAQLDKSGLPSDRFFAERPEGSVSTLKIQRTQQEDSAVYLCASSSGRGNTEAFFGQGTRLTVV.

This CDR3 is CASSQQRPGLAGVNEQFF. The CDR3 bases are TGTGCCAGCAGCCAACAGAGGCCGGGACTAGCGGGGGTCAATGAGCAGTTCTTC. The chain has TRBV7-2 and TRBJ2-1; 14 bases map to TRBD2. Looked up from germline, CDR1 is SGHTA and CDR2 is FQGNSA. The CDR3 loop spans 18 amino acids. Germline trimming cut 5 bases from V and 6 bases from J; bases unmatched to any gene: 12. Variable domain in full (rest from reference TRBV7-2 and TRBJ2-1): GAGVSQSPSNKVTEKGKDVELRCDPISGHTALYWYRQSLGQGLEFLIYFQGNSAPDKSGLPSDRFSAERTGGSVSTLTIQRTQQEDSAVYLCASSQQRPGLAGVNEQFFGPGTRLTVL.

The rearrangement joins TRBV12-3 or TRBV12-4 to TRBJ1-5; no firm D call. CDR3 length: 12 residues. Trimming stripped 5 bases from V and 4 bases from J, with 6 bases between. The CDR3 spells CASSLYNQPQHF. CDR3 in DNA: TGTGCCAGCAGTCTCTATAATCAGCCCCAGCATTTT.

The genes are TRBV5-1 and TRBJ1-4; tentatively, D is TRBD1 (6 bases). Germline V gene sequence: CDR1 SGHRS, CDR2 YFSETQ. V was clipped by 0 bases and J by 8 bases, with 8 bases between them. The CDR3 is 13 residues long. In DNA form, the CDR3 reads TGCGCCAGCAGCTTGGGGACAGCCGAAAAACTGTTTTTT. The encoded protein is CASSLGTAEKLFF.

The rearrangement uses TRBV13 and TRBJ1-3; D call uncertain. Trimming shortened V by 4 bases and J by 0 bases, and 7 bases separated the two germline ends. The CDR3 covers 14 residues. CDR1 is PRHDT, CDR2 FYEKMQ, per germline (reference sequence). DNA for the CDR3: TGTGCCAGCAGCTCCCAGGCCTCTGGAAACACCATATATTTT. Amino acid sequence: CASSSQASGNTIYF. Supplemented by reference TRBV13 and TRBJ1-3, the full variable domain reads AAGVIQSPRHLIKEKRETATLKCYPIPRHDTVYWYQQGPGQDPQFLISFYEKMQSDKGSIPDRFSAQQFSDYHSELNMSSLELGDSALYFCASSSQASGNTIYFGEGSWLTVV.

This chain uses TRBV7-3 with TRBJ2-2; possibly TRBD2 for D (6 bases). CDR3 size: 15 residues. Per the germline V gene, CDR1 is SGHTA and CDR2 is FQGTGA. The V end lost 6 bases, the J end lost 4 bases, and 15 bases lay between the germline ends. The DNA of the CDR3 is TGTGCCAGCAGTCCCGGACCGGGAGCCACCGGGGAGCTGTTTTTT. It codes for CASSPGPGATGELFF.

In this sample, this clone turned up once. The J gene is TRBJ2-5, the V gene TRBV11-2, with 9 bases matching TRBD2. The V gene's germline CDR1 is SGHAT and CDR2 FQNNGV. The V gene end was trimmed by 5 bases and the J gene end by 3 bases; junction bases not matched to a gene: 7. The CDR3 runs 15 residues. The CDR3 spells CASSALASGEETQYF. The CDR3 DNA reads as TGTGCCAGCAGCGCCCTGGCTAGCGGGGAAGAGACCCAGTACTTC.

The genes are TRBV27 and TRBJ2-7, with TRBD1 identical over 10 bases. In germline, CDR1 is MNHEY, CDR2 SMNVEV (reference sequence). The CDR3 contains 12 residues. V was clipped by 6 bases and J by 4 bases; unmatched bases: 0. The CDR3 DNA reads TGTGCCAGCAGGGACAGGGGGTACGAGCAGTACTTC. Translated, it gives CASRDRGYEQYF.

This chain joins TRBV6-5 and TRBJ2-3; weak D call: TRBD2 (7 bases). The CDR3 runs 15 residues. Germline assignment: CDR1 MNHEY and CDR2 SVGAGI. Trimming left V 2 bases short and J 5 bases short, with 14 bases between. CDR3 sequence reads: CASSYRRGQGDTQYF. The DNA of the CDR3 is TGTGCCAGCAGTTACAGGCGGGGGCAGGGAGATACGCAGTATTTT.

This chain links TRBV7-2 with TRBJ1-5, with a possible D match to TRBD1 (6 bases). Germline V CDR1 and CDR2: SGHTA, FQGNSA. The CDR3 totals 16 residues. V was cut by 2 bases and J by 0 bases, with 11 bases left in between. The CDR3 DNA follows: TGTGCCAGCAGCTTACAGGGGCGGATTAGCAATCAGCCCCAGCATTTT. Translating it yields CASSLQGRISNQPQHF.

The chain couples TRBV28 to TRBJ1-5; D is perhaps TRBD1 (5 bases). Trimming pared 8 bases from V and 5 bases from J, leaving 16 bases between. There are 14 residues in the CDR3. The germline CDR1 and CDR2 sequences are MDHEN and SYDVKM. The CDR3 coding sequence is TGTGCCAGCGGGGCCTGGCAAAATTATCAGCCCCAGCATTTT. Translating gives CASGAWQNYQPQHF.

The rearrangement links TRBV7-8 to TRBJ2-3; D is perhaps TRBD2 (6 bases). V was pared by 6 bases and J by 1 base, with 20 bases between. CDR3 length: 17 residues. CDR1 is SGHVS, CDR2 FQNEAQ, per germline. CDR3 nucleotide sequence: TGTGCCAGCAGTATAATGGGAGGTGGGTGGGGCACAGATACGCAGTATTTT. Amino acids: CASSIMGGGWGTDTQYF.

V gene TRBV27 combines with J gene TRBJ2-7, with 10 bases matching TRBD1. V was clipped by 4 bases and J by 4 bases; unmatched bases: 4. Germline CDR1 and CDR2: MNHEY and SMNVEV (reference sequence). This CDR3 spans 14 amino acids. The CDR3 sequence: CASSWGQGTYEQYF. The CDR3 nucleotides read TGTGCCAGCAGTTGGGGACAGGGGACTTACGAGCAGTACTTC.

This clone appeared a single time. The chain has TRBV25-1 and TRBJ1-6, with a possible D match to TRBD1 (5 bases). The germline V gene has CDR1 MGHDK and CDR2 SYGVNS. The V end was cut by 6 bases, the J end by 8 bases, with 14 bases between. This CDR3 region has 14 residues. The CDR3 here is CASSLRGTYSPLHF. In nucleotides, the CDR3 is TGTGCCAGCAGCCTACGGGGGACCTATTCACCCCTCCACTTT.

The chain couples TRBV5-1 to TRBJ1-6, with a weak D call TRBD1 (5 bases). V was cut by 7 bases and J by 10 bases, with 15 bases left in between. The length of the CDR3 is 13 residues. In germline, CDR1 is SGHRS, CDR2 YFSETQ. In DNA, the CDR3 is TGCGCCAGCGGGGCCTCAGAAGGGTCACCCCTCCACTTT. Amino acids: CASGASEGSPLHF.

In regard to this clone: The limits of the CDR3 on the DNA are not certain, so only TCRdb's listed CDR3 is given. The chain has TRBV12-3 or TRBV12-4 and TRBJ1-2. The length of the CDR3 is 13 amino acids, counting both ends. The chain's CDR3 is CASSSSSNYGYTF.

The rearrangement joins TRBV24-1 to TRBJ2-2; tentatively, D is TRBD1 (6 bases). The CDR3 covers 15 residues. Trimming left V 3 bases short and J 3 bases short, with 10 bases between. Looked up from germline, CDR1 is KGHDR and CDR2 is SFDVKD. CDR3: CATSDDRYYTGELFF. The CDR3 nucleotides read TGTGCCACCAGTGATGACAGGTACTACACCGGGGAGCTGTTTTTT.

The chain uses TRBV30 and TRBJ1-4, with TRBD1 identical over 9 bases. V lost 2 bases and J lost 8; bases outside the gene matches: 3. Per germline, CDR1 GTSNPN and CDR2 SVGIG (reference sequence). The CDR3 is made up of 13 amino acids. The DNA for the CDR3 is TGTGCCTGGAGTTGGGACAGGGACGAAAAACTGTTTTTT. Translation: CAWSWDRDEKLFF.

This chain joins TRBV2 and TRBJ1-6, with D perhaps TRBD1 (5 bases). The CDR3 contains 14 residues. Germline assignment: CDR1 SNHLY and CDR2 FYNNEI. V dropped 4 bases and J dropped 11 bases, with 15 bases sitting between them. The CDR3: CASSGEGLGPPLHF. The CDR3 DNA reads TGTGCCAGCAGTGGGGAGGGGTTAGGGCCACCCCTCCACTTT.

This clone was recorded once. For the CDR3, the DNA is TGTGCCAGCAGTTCGATGGCCACCGGGGAGCTGTTTTTT. Its translation: CASSSMATGELFF. The chain uses TRBV12-3 or TRBV12-4 and TRBJ2-2; D remains ambiguous. CDR3 size: 13 residues. The ends were cut back, 4 bases at V and 4 bases at J, with 7 bases in the middle.